The clone carrying this TCR beta chain came up a few times. The germline gives CDR1 LNHDA, CDR2 SQIVND (reference sequence). Between the trimmed V and J ends, which lost 5 bases and 9 bases, there was a span of 20 bases. CDR3 length: 15 amino acids. The sample belongs to a study of blood T cell repertoires in COVID-19. Study-wide context: Acute-phase and convalescent COVID-19 samples originated in the United States, Italy and Spain. Sample material is recorded as cDNA or gDNA derived from T cells, B-cell-depleted T cells, or PBMCs.

TCRdb's table, derived via immunoSEQ multiplex PCR, lists solely in-frame clones and lacks some. Of about 240,000 clones in the sample, more than 85% were seen once. This rearrangement joins TRBV19 to TRBJ2-1; weak D call: TRBD2 (7 bases). This sequence originates from a woman aged 70-85 years with active or convalescent COVID-19. Sequencing was carried out using peripheral blood. CDR3 sequence reads: CASSLLAGAELEQFF. The CDR3, as DNA: TGTGCCAGTAGTTTGCTGGCGGGGGCCGAGCTTGAGCAGTTCTTC.